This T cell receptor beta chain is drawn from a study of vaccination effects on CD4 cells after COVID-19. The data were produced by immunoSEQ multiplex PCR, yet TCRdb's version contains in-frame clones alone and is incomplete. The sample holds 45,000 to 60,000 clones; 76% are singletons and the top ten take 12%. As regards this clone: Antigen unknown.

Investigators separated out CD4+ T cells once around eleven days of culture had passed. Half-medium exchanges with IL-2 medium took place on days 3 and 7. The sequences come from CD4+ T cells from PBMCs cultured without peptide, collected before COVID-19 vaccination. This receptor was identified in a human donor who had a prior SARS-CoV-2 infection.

In nucleotides, the CDR3 is TGTGCCAGCAGTTTCCGGCCTACCGGGGAGCTGTTTTTT. Translated: CASSFRPTGELFF. The rearrangement joins TRBV12-3 or TRBV12-4 to TRBJ2-2; D is unresolved. The length of the CDR3 is 13 residues. V lost 3 bases and J 5 bases, leaving 7 bases between the germline ends.